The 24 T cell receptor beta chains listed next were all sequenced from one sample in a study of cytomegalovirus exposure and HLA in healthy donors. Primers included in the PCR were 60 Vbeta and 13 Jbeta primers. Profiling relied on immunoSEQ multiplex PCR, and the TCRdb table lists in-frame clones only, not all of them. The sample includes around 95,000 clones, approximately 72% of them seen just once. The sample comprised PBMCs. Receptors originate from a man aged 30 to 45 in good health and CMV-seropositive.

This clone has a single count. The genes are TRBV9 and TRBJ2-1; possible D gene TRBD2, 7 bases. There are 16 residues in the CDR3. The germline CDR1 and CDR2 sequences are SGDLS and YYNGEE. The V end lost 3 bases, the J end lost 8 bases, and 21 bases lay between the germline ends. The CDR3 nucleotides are TGTGCCAGCAGCGAGGGGGGAGCGGGGCTCAGGGATGAGCAGTTCTTC. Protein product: CASSEGGAGLRDEQFF.

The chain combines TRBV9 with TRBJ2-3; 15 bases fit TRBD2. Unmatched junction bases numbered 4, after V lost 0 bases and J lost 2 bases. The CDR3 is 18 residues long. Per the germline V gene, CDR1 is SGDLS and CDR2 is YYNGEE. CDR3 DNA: TGTGCCAGCAGCGTAGTTGGACTAGCGGGGGGGAACACAGATACGCAGTATTTT. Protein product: CASSVVGLAGGNTDTQYF.

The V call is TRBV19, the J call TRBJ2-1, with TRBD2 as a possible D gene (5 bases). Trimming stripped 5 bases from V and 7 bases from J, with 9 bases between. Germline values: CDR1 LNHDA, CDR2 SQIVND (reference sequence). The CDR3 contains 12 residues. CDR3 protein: CASSSTGNEQFF. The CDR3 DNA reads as TGTGCCAGTAGTTCGACGGGGAATGAGCAGTTCTTC.

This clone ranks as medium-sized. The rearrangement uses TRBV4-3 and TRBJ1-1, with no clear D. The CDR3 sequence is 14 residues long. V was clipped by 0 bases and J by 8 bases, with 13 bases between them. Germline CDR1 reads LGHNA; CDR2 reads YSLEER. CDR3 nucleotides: TGCGCCAGCAGCCAAGATCAGGAGGGATCAGAAGCTTTCTTT. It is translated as CASSQDQEGSEAFF.

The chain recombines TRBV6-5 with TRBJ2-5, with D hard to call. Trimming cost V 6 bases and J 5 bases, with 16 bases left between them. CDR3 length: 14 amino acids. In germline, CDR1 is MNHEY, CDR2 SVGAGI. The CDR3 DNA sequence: TGTGCCAGCAGCCGCGAGCTCCAATTTGAGACCCAGTACTTC. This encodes CASSRELQFETQYF.

This CDR3 is CASSAGTVSTDTQYF. The CDR3 DNA follows: TGTGCCAGCAGCGCCGGGACAGTATCCACAGATACGCAGTATTTT. The V gene is TRBV9, the J gene TRBJ2-3; 7 bases fit TRBD1. Germline CDR1 is SGDLS and CDR2 is YYNGEE. CDR3 length: 15 amino acids. V trimming: 3 bases; J trimming: 2 bases; junction bases outside the gene matches: 6.

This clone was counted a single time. CDR3: CAISRESGYEQYF. The CDR3 DNA is TGTGCCATCAGCAGGGAATCAGGGTACGAGCAGTACTTC. The gene calls are TRBV10-3 and TRBJ2-7, with a weak D call TRBD1 (5 bases). The germline V and J ends were trimmed by 6 bases and 4 bases, with 13 bases remaining between them. The length of the CDR3 is 13 residues. The germline V gene encodes CDR1 ENHRY and CDR2 SYGVKD.

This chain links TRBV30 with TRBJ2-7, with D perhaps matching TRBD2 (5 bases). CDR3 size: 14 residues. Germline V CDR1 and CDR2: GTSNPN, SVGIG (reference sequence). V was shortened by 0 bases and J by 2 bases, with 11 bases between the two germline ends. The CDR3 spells CAWSVQTGTYEQYF. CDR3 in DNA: TGTGCCTGGAGTGTACAGACGGGAACCTACGAGCAGTACTTC.

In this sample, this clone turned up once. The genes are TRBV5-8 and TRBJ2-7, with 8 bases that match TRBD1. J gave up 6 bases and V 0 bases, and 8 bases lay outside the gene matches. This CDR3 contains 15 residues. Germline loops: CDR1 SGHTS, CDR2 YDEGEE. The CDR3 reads CASSLADRGLGEQYF. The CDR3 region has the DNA TGTGCCAGCAGCTTGGCCGACAGGGGCCTAGGCGAGCAGTACTTC.

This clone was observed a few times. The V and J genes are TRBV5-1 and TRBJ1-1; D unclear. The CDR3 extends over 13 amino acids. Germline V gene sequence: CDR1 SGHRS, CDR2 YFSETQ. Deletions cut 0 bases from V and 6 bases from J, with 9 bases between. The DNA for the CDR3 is TGCGCCAGCAGCTTGGCTGAGGGAGCTGAAGCTTTCTTT. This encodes CASSLAEGAEAFF.

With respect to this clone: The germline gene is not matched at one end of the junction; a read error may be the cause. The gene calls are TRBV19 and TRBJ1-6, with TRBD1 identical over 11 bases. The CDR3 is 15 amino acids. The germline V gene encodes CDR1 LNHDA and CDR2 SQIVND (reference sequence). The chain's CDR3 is CASSPDRGLRSPPHF. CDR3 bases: TGTGCCAGTAGTCCGGACAGGGGGCTTCGATCACCCCCCCACTTT.

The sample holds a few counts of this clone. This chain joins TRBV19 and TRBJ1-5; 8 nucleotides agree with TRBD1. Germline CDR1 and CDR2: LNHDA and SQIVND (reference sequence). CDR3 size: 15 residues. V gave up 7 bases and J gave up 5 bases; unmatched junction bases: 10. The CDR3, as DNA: TGTGCCAGTAATTTAGGACAGGGAATTTATCAGCCCCAGCATTTT. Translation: CASNLGQGIYQPQHF.

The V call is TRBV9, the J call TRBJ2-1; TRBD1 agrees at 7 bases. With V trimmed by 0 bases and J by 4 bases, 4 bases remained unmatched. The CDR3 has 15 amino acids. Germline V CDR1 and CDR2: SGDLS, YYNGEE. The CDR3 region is CASSVEGASYNEQFF. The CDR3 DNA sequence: TGTGCCAGCAGCGTAGAGGGGGCGTCGTACAATGAGCAGTTCTTC.

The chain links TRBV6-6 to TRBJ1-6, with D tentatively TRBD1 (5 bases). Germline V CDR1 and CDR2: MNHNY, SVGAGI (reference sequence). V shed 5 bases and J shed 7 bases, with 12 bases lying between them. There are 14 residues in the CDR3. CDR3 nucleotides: TGTGCCAGCAGTCCCCGGAGGGGAAATTCACCCCTCCACTTT. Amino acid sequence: CASSPRRGNSPLHF.

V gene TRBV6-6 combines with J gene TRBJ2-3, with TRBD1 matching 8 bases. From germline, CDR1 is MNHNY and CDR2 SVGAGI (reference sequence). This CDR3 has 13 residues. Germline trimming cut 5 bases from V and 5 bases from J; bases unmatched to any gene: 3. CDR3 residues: CASSRTGGDTQYF. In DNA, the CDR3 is TGTGCCAGCAGTCGAACAGGGGGAGATACGCAGTATTTT.

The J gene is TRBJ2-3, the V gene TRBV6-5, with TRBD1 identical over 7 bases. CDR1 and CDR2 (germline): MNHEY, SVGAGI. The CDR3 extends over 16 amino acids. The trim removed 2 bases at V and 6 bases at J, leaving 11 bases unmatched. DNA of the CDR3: TGTGCCAGCAGTTACCACGTGACAGGGAAAACTGATACGCAGTATTTT. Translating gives CASSYHVTGKTDTQYF.

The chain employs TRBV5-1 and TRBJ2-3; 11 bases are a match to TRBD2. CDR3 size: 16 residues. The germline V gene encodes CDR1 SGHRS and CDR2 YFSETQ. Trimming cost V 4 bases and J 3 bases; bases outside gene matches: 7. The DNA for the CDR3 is TGCGCCAGCAGCCCCACTACTAGCGGGGGTACAGATACGCAGTATTTT. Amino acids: CASSPTTSGGTDTQYF.

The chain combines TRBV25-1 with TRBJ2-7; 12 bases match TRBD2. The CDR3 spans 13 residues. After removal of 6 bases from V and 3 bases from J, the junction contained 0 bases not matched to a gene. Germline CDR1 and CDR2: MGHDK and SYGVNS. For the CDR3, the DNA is TGTGCCAGCAGGACTAGCGGGGGCTACGAGCAGTACTTC. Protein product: CASRTSGGYEQYF.

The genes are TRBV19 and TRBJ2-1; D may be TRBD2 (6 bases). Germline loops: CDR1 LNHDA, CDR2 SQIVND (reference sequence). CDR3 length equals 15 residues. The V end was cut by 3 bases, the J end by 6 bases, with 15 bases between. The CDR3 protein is CASSIRDSPPNEQFF. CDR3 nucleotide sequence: TGTGCCAGTAGTATTCGGGACTCCCCCCCCAATGAGCAGTTCTTC.

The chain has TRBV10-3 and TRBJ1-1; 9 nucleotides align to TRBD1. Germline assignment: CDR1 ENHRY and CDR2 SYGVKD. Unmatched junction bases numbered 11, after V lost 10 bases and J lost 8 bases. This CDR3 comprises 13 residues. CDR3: CATRQGVSEEAFF. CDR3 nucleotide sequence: TGTGCCACCCGACAGGGGGTCTCCGAAGAAGCTTTCTTT.

This CDR3 is CASSPTGYTDTQYF. CDR3 nucleotides: TGTGCCAGCAGCCCAACGGGGTACACAGATACGCAGTATTTT. V gene TRBV4-2 combines with J gene TRBJ2-3, with D possibly TRBD2 on 5 matching bases. Per germline, CDR1 LGHNA and CDR2 YNFKEQ. The germline V and J ends were trimmed by 4 bases and 2 bases, with 10 bases remaining between them. The CDR3 has 14 residues.

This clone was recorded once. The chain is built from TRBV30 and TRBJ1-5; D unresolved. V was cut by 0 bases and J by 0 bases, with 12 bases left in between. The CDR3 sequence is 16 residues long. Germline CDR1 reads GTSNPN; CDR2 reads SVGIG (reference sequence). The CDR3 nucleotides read TGTGCCTGGAGTGTAGGTAAAGGAGTTAGCAATCAGCCCCAGCATTTT. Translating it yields CAWSVGKGVSNQPQHF.

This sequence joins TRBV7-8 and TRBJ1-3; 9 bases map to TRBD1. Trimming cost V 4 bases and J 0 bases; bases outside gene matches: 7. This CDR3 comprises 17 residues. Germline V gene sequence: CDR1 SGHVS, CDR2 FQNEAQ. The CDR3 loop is CASSSQGAGGSGNTIYF. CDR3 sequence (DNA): TGTGCCAGCAGCTCACAGGGGGCAGGGGGCTCTGGAAACACCATATATTTT.

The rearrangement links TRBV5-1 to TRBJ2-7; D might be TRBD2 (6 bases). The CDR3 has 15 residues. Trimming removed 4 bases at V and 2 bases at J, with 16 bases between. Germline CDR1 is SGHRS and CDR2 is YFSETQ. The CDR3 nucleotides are TGCGCCAGCAGCCAGCTAGGGGACTCGGCCTACGAGCAGTACTTC. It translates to CASSQLGDSAYEQYF. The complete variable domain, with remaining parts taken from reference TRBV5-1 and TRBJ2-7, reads KAGVTQTPRYLIKTRGQQVTLSCSPISGHRSVSWYQQTPGQGLQFLFEYFSETQRNKGNFPGRFSGRQFSNSRSEMNVSTLELGDSALYLCASSQLGDSAYEQYFGPGTRLTVT.